Here is one T cell receptor (beta chain) with its context. This receptor's antigen is unknown. Base qualities were left out, and no much larger clone turns up one base away. The sample originates from a study of T cell responses to AZD1222 COVID-19 vaccine (dated by TCRdb to the early 2020s). Turning to the overall study: A total of under 250 trial participants underwent TCR sequencing, of whom about 210 had received two doses of AZD1222 and 26 had received two doses of the MenACWY control vaccine. Enrollment into the trials was organized by age into subgroups of 18-55, 56-69 and 70-plus years, and those subgroups contained roughly 150, 30 and 60 TCR-sequenced participants, respectively. Here is what the overall study found, with its caveats: CD4 TCRs associated with the vaccine covered the entire spike protein, and the dominant responses were in regions 160-218 and 743-854. Participants were mostly white British and included more females than males, and it was suggested by the authors that clonal diversity may have been underestimated. Spike-specific TCR breadth and depth rose significantly after two AZD1222 doses compared with day 0 and with MenACWY recipients. Reportedly, almost half of the unique spike-specific TCRs recognized epitopes lying outside the regions that are mutated in the B.1.351 and B.1.1.7 variants. No day 14 peak-response samples were available, so repertoires were characterized only after the peak T cell response. The 56-69-year group was small, and its depth increase did not reach significance, likely because of low power. Conclusions about previously exposed vaccinees were limited because only six AZD1222 recipients were SARS-CoV-2 seropositive at baseline.

The CDR3 regions of human TCRbeta chains were subjected to immunosequencing. The study's processing was this. TCRs in the repertoires were compared against a reference library of SARS-CoV-2-specific TCRs that had been generated with the MIRA antigen-specificity platform. Breadth meant the fraction of unique TCRs that were SARS-CoV-2-associated, whereas depth meant the fraction of total T cells that were SARS-CoV-2-associated. Using the MIRA data, each spike-specific TCR was mapped to the spike region that the TCR reacts to and placed in a CD4 or CD8 class. Log10-transformed breadth and depth values were compared by one-way ANOVA with Sidak's multiple comparisons tests. TCRdb stores this immuneACCESS table with in-frame sequences only. Part of the clones is absent; in the studies checked, under half of the shortfall reflects unresolved V genes, and no reason is known for the rest. V, J and clone size are those of that table, while D and trimming were read from the DNA. The sample table lists 90,000 to 150,000 clones, about 89% of them with a count of one. Clones ranked in the top ten supply about 7.1% of the sample.

At the junction V is shortened by 4 bases and J by 0 bases; bases outside the gene matches: 10. The CDR3 covers 19 residues, taking in both the cysteine and the phenylalanine. Only the CDR3 part of the read is kept: 57 bases, read in frame from the first base. The germline V gene (reference sequence) specifies SGHKS as CDR1 and YYEKEE as CDR2. Sample time point, as interpreted from the label and publication: about 28 days (+/-7) after the second vaccine dose. AZD1222 recipients with second doses at about 4 weeks or about 12 weeks were pooled, because spike-specific TCR depth and breadth did not differ between schedules. Vaccinee samples came from UK trials COV001 and COV002, including a single-blind randomized controlled phase 2/3 trial of AZD1222 (ChAdOx1 nCoV-19) in healthy adults. Trial participant PBMC samples were collected at day 0 and day 28 after the second dose for TCRbeta chain sequencing.

The sample consisted of peripheral blood, taken 28 days after the second AZD1222 dose. This clonotype was obtained from an adult who received the AZD1222 COVID-19 vaccine. The V and J genes are TRBV5-5 and TRBJ2-6; 10 junctional bases match TRBD1. The DNA sequence is as follows: TGTGCCAGCAGCAGACTCCGGGACAGGGGTTTCTCTGGGGCCAACGTCCTGACTTTC. This is translated as CASSRLRDRGFSGANVLTF.